This is a list of T cell receptor beta chains from one sample in a study of cytomegalovirus exposure and HLA in healthy donors. The assay was immunoSEQ multiplex PCR, and TCRdb's table has in-frame clones only and misses some. Here the sample spans 90,000 or so clones, under 80% being singletons. The sample consisted of PBMCs. The origin of the receptors is a man aged 55 to 70 in good health and CMV-seronegative. The CDR3 runs from the conserved cysteine through the conserved F or W. D genes are given only for firm matches. Size is stated for part of the rows, as once, few or many counts, or as a class when the clone is expanded.

clone size: once
J gene: TRBJ2-7
D gene: -
V gene: TRBV4-1
CDR3 DNA: TGCGCCAGCAGCCAAGCACCAACTCGTGGGGCCTACGAGCAGTACTTC
CDR3 protein: CASSQAPTRGAYEQYF

clone size: -
J gene: TRBJ2-6
D gene: TRBD1
V gene: TRBV5-1
CDR3 DNA: TGCGCCAGCAGCTACTCCGGGACAGGGGGCGGTGGGGCCAACGTCCTGACTTTC
CDR3 protein: CASSYSGTGGGGANVLTF

clone size: -
J gene: TRBJ1-6
D gene: TRBD1
V gene: TRBV30
CDR3 DNA: TGTGCCTGGAGTGGGGACAGCCGGTGGTCACCCCTCCACTTT
CDR3 protein: CAWSGDSRWSPLHF

clone size: -
J gene: TRBJ2-7
D gene: TRBD1
V gene: TRBV5-1
CDR3 DNA: TGCGCCAGCAGCCAAGGGACAGGGAACGAGTACGAGCAGTACTTC
CDR3 protein: CASSQGTGNEYEQYF

clone size: once
J gene: TRBJ2-5
D gene: TRBD2
V gene: TRBV5-6
CDR3 DNA: TGTGCCAGCAGCAATCCTAGCGGCAACCGGCAAGAGACCCAGTACTTC
CDR3 protein: CASSNPSGNRQETQYF

clone size: once
J gene: TRBJ2-1
D gene: TRBD1
V gene: TRBV11-3
CDR3 DNA: TGTGCCAGCAGCCCGACAGGGAACAATGAGCAGTTCTTC
CDR3 protein: CASSPTGNNEQFF

clone size: -
J gene: TRBJ2-3
D gene: TRBD2
V gene: TRBV7-9
CDR3 DNA: TGTGCCAGCAGCTCACTAGCGGGGGTGACAGATACGCAGTATTTT
CDR3 protein: CASSSLAGVTDTQYF

clone size: -
J gene: TRBJ1-1
D gene: -
V gene: TRBV2
CDR3 DNA: TGTGCCAGCAGTGAAGCCGAGCGTATGAACACTGAAGCTTTCTTT
CDR3 protein: CASSEAERMNTEAFF

clone size: -
J gene: TRBJ2-7
D gene: TRBD2
V gene: TRBV5-1
CDR3 DNA: TGCGCCAGCAGCTCGCTGACTAGCGGGGAAAACGAGCAGTACTTC
CDR3 protein: CASSSLTSGENEQYF

clone size: -
J gene: TRBJ1-2
D gene: TRBD1
V gene: TRBV2
CDR3 DNA: TGTGCCAGCAGTGCGAGACAGGGGGCTCCGGGCTACACCTTC
CDR3 protein: CASSARQGAPGYTF

clone size: -
J gene: TRBJ1-1
D gene: TRBD1
V gene: TRBV30
CDR3 DNA: TGTGCCTGGAGTGCGAAGACAGGGTCAAACATGAACACTGAAGCTTTCTTT
CDR3 protein: CAWSAKTGSNMNTEAFF

clone size: -
J gene: TRBJ1-3
D gene: -
V gene: TRBV5-1
CDR3 DNA: TGCGCCAGCAGCACGACCGCCGGGACACGCTCTGGAAACACCATATATTTT
CDR3 protein: CASSTTAGTRSGNTIYF

clone size: once
J gene: TRBJ2-5
D gene: TRBD2
V gene: TRBV5-4
CDR3 DNA: TGTGCCAGCAGAGGGACCCCAGCGGGGGGGCTTGAGACCCAGTACTTC
CDR3 protein: CASRGTPAGGLETQYF

clone size: -
J gene: TRBJ2-3
D gene: TRBD1
V gene: TRBV11-3
CDR3 DNA: TGTGCCAGCAGCTTAAGACAGGGGGCCACAGATACGCAGTATTTT
CDR3 protein: CASSLRQGATDTQYF

clone size: -
J gene: TRBJ2-1
D gene: TRBD2
V gene: TRBV6-1
CDR3 DNA: TGTGCCAGCAGTGGGGGGACTAGCAGGAATGAGCAGTTCTTC
CDR3 protein: CASSGGTSRNEQFF

clone size: -
J gene: TRBJ2-1
D gene: -
V gene: TRBV11-1
CDR3 DNA: TGTGCCAGCAGCCCCGACAGGTTGTACAATGAGCAGTTCTTC
CDR3 protein: CASSPDRLYNEQFF